The 19 T cell receptor beta chains below come from one sample, sequenced in a study of shared clonotypes between healthy human individuals. Clones were read by immunoSEQ multiplex PCR, and TCRdb kept only the in-frame ones, dropping some. Of more than 900,000 clones in the sample, around 78% were seen once. The sequenced sample was memory CD4+ T cells from PBMCs. Indicated subset: CD45RA-negative fraction. These receptors were taken from a young man in good health. Some clones in this sample may be carry-over from other donors' samples.

This clone came up once. This chain joins TRBV11-2 and TRBJ2-3; perhaps TRBD1 as D (6 bases). CDR1 SGHAT and CDR2 FQNNGV come from the germline V gene. Trimming removed 6 bases from V and 2 bases from J, with 15 bases in between. This CDR3 region has 15 residues. The CDR3 DNA sequence: TGTGCCAGCAGATACTCACAGGGAACCACAGATACGCAGTATTTT. Translating it yields CASRYSQGTTDTQYF.

The chain recombines TRBV11-2 with TRBJ2-7, with D perhaps given as TRBD1 or TRBD2 (5 bases each). The CDR3 contains 14 residues. Trimming took 5 bases from V and 7 from J, leaving 18 bases between them. CDR1 is SGHAT and CDR2 is FQNNGV in the germline V gene. The CDR3 bases are TGTGCCAGCAGCCCGTCGCCCTATGGGGGAGAGCAGTACTTC. Amino acids: CASSPSPYGGEQYF.

A single count supports this clone. Other DNA sequences in this specimen translate into the identical CDR3. V and J are TRBV28 and TRBJ2-3; D remains ambiguous. Trimming stripped 2 bases from V and 6 bases from J, with 3 bases between. The germline V gene encodes CDR1 MDHEN and CDR2 SYDVKM. The CDR3 runs to 11 residues. The CDR3 sequence: CASSLRDTQYF. The CDR3 region has the DNA TGTGCCAGCAGTTTAAGGGATACGCAGTATTTT.

The genes are TRBV4-1 and TRBJ2-1; maybe TRBD2 (6 bases). V was pared by 3 bases and J by 5 bases, with 17 bases between. The CDR3 has 16 amino acids. Germline CDR1 MGHRA, CDR2 YSYEKL. The CDR3 bases are TGCGCCAGCAGCCAGTCGAGTTACTCGGGGGACAATGAGCAGTTCTTC. Translating it yields CASSQSSYSGDNEQFF.

This clone was picked up a small number of times. Within the sample, other DNA sequences also encode this same CDR3. The chain links TRBV2 to TRBJ2-3, with a tentative D call TRBD1 (5 bases). Germline values: CDR1 SNHLY, CDR2 FYNNEI. Between the trimmed V and J ends, which lost 3 bases and 2 bases, there was a span of 9 bases. The CDR3 has 14 residues. CDR3 region: CASSDRGLTDTQYF. In nucleotides, the CDR3 is TGTGCCAGCAGTGATAGGGGCCTCACAGATACGCAGTATTTT.

This chain joins TRBV7-8 and TRBJ2-7, with 12 bases lining up with TRBD2. This CDR3 has 16 amino acids. Germline V gene lookup returns CDR1 SGHVS and CDR2 FQNEAQ. Trimming removed 5 bases from V and 6 bases from J; junction bases left unmatched: 11. In DNA, the CDR3 is TGTGCCAGCAGCCAAAGCCCTAGCGGGAGGGAGGGCGAGCAGTACTTC. Protein product: CASSQSPSGREGEQYF.

The genes are TRBV7-9 and TRBJ2-1; 7 bases are a match to TRBD1. From germline, CDR1 is SEHNR and CDR2 FQNEAQ (reference sequence). This CDR3 is 13 amino acids long. Germline trimming cut 5 bases from V and 6 bases from J; bases unmatched to any gene: 4. The CDR3 DNA reads as TGTGCCAGCAGCCAGAGGGACAGCAATGAGCAGTTCTTC. It yields the protein CASSQRDSNEQFF.

With regard to this clone: A much larger clone lies one base from this, so it may be a read error. The V call is TRBV4-2, the J call TRBJ1-2; D is uncertain. The germline gives CDR1 LGHNA, CDR2 YNFKEQ. The CDR3 contains 14 residues. The CDR3 DNA is TGTGCCAACAGCCAAGGCCCAGGTGCCTATGGCTACACCTTC. Translation gives CANSQGPGAYGYTF.

The J gene is TRBJ2-3, the V gene TRBV6-4, with D possibly called TRBD1 or TRBD2 (5 bases each). The length of the CDR3 is 14 residues. Trimming pared 0 bases from V and 4 bases from J, leaving 8 bases between. The V gene's germline CDR1 is MRHNA and CDR2 SNTAGT. CDR3 sequence (DNA): TGTGCCAGCAGTGACTCGGGGGATTCAGATACGCAGTATTTT. Protein product: CASSDSGDSDTQYF.

This chain joins TRBV19 and TRBJ2-1; 12 bases are a match to TRBD2. Germline V CDR1 and CDR2: LNHDA, SQIVND (reference sequence). The CDR3 extends over 14 amino acids. V lost 1 base, J lost 13 bases, and 5 bases stayed unmatched. The CDR3 DNA reads as TGTGCCAGTAGTATAGGACTAGCGGGAGTAACCCAGTTCTTC. It translates to CASSIGLAGVTQFF.

The rearrangement links TRBV7-2 to TRBJ2-3; TRBD2 is a possible D gene (5 bases). Trimming removed 7 bases from V and 6 bases from J, with 14 bases in between. CDR3 length: 13 amino acids. Germline loops: CDR1 SGHTA, CDR2 FQGNSA. The CDR3 sequence: CASTPRAGDTQYF. CDR3 DNA: TGTGCCAGCACCCCGAGGGCCGGGGATACGCAGTATTTT.

In regard to this clone: With a much larger clone just one base away, this may be a read error. The J gene is TRBJ2-7, the V gene TRBV4-1; D tentatively fits TRBD1 or TRBD2 (5 bases each). V dropped 6 bases and J dropped 6 bases, with 15 bases sitting between them. Germline V CDR1 and CDR2: MGHRA, YSYEKL. The CDR3 is 13 amino acids. The CDR3 here is CASRGDLNSEQYF. As DNA, the CDR3 is TGCGCCAGCAGAGGGGACCTCAATTCCGAGCAGTACTTC.

The chain employs TRBV5-1 and TRBJ2-3; D is possibly TRBD1 (5 bases). V lost 4 bases and J 3 bases, leaving 9 bases between the germline ends. The CDR3 runs to 13 residues. From germline, CDR1 is SGHRS and CDR2 YFSETQ. The CDR3 nucleotides are TGCGCCAGCAGCAACCGACAGACAGATACGCAGTATTTT. Residues: CASSNRQTDTQYF. The variable domain in full, with the rest retrieved from reference TRBV5-1 and TRBJ2-3, is KAGVTQTPRYLIKTRGQQVTLSCSPISGHRSVSWYQQTPGQGLQFLFEYFSETQRNKGNFPGRFSGRQFSNSRSEMNVSTLELGDSALYLCASSNRQTDTQYFGPGTRLTVL.

The chain joins TRBV2 to TRBJ2-3; no clear D. From germline, CDR1 is SNHLY and CDR2 FYNNEI. V lost 8 bases, J lost 8 bases, and 32 bases lay in between. The CDR3 length is 18 residues. This CDR3 reads CASHERTHGIQSGGTQYF. In DNA, the CDR3 is TGTGCCAGCCATGAACGGACCCACGGTATTCAGTCAGGTGGTACGCAGTATTTT.

The chain is built from TRBV9 and TRBJ2-7; a possible D gene is TRBD2 (6 bases). CDR1 is SGDLS, CDR2 YYNGEE, per germline. The CDR3 has 17 residues. The V end lost 1 base, the J end lost 6 bases, and 23 bases lay between the germline ends. The CDR3 here is CASSVTAGRSGWLEQYF. The CDR3 region has the DNA TGTGCCAGCAGCGTAACCGCGGGTAGGAGCGGGTGGCTCGAGCAGTACTTC.

The chain is built from TRBV10-3 and TRBJ1-1; D not resolved. From germline, CDR1 is ENHRY and CDR2 SYGVKD. This CDR3 has 14 amino acids. Trimming pared 10 bases from V and 3 bases from J, leaving 18 bases between. CDR3 sequence: CATGRHLGDTEAFF. The DNA of the CDR3 is TGTGCCACCGGTCGGCACCTTGGGGACACTGAAGCTTTCTTT.

This sequence joins TRBV5-1 and TRBJ2-7; 9 bases align to TRBD1. The CDR3 contains 15 residues. Germline values: CDR1 SGHRS, CDR2 YFSETQ. The junction had 6 bases not matched to a gene; V was cut back by 0 bases and J by 5 bases. The CDR3 protein is CASSLAGTGNHEQYF. In DNA form, the CDR3 reads TGCGCCAGCAGCTTGGCCGGGACAGGGAACCACGAGCAGTACTTC.

Worth noting for this clone: At one end, the junction sequence differs from germline, possibly due to a read error. The chain joins TRBV5-4 to TRBJ2-1; D is possibly TRBD1 (5 bases). From germline, CDR1 is SGHNT and CDR2 YYREEE (reference sequence). The CDR3 is 16 residues long. The CDR3 DNA reads as TGTGCCAGCAGCTTGGCTCAGGGCCGAGGATACAATGGGCAGTTCTTC. Amino acids: CASSLAQGRGYNGQFF.

The chain joins TRBV11-3 to TRBJ2-1; possible D gene TRBD2, 5 bases. CDR1 and CDR2 (germline): SGHNT, YENEEA. V gave up 1 base and J gave up 7 bases, with 14 bases separating them. The CDR3 is made up of 15 amino acids. Here the CDR3 DNA reads TGTGCCAGCAGCTTAGGGGGTATTACGGGGAATGAGCAGTTCTTC. Residues: CASSLGGITGNEQFF.